This entry features one TCR beta chain sequence. Its antigen is still unknown. Trimming removed 6 bases from V and 4 bases from J, with 15 bases in between. Germline V gene sequence: CDR1 MNHEY, CDR2 SVGAGI. The CDR3 length is 14 residues. The data belong to a study of shared clonotypes between healthy human individuals. The study, taken as a whole, reports: Memory subsets generally showed lower estimated richness than naive subsets. Generation probabilities were higher for clonotypes shared across all four sorted-subset donors than for unshared ones.

Every one of the donors was a Caucasian adult that lived in Nashville, Tennessee. The assay was immunoSEQ multiplex PCR, and TCRdb's table has in-frame clones only and misses some. The sample contains around 2.1 million clones, 90% to 96% of which appear only once. V usage is TRBV6-5 and J usage is TRBJ1-1; D is undetermined. Sequencing used naive CD4+ T cells sorted from blood. As to subset: CD45RA+ positively selected. The source is a man younger than 35 in good health. DNA of the CDR3: TGTGCCAGCAGCAACGAGGGTACGCGCACTGAAGCTTTCTTT. Its translation is CASSNEGTRTEAFF.